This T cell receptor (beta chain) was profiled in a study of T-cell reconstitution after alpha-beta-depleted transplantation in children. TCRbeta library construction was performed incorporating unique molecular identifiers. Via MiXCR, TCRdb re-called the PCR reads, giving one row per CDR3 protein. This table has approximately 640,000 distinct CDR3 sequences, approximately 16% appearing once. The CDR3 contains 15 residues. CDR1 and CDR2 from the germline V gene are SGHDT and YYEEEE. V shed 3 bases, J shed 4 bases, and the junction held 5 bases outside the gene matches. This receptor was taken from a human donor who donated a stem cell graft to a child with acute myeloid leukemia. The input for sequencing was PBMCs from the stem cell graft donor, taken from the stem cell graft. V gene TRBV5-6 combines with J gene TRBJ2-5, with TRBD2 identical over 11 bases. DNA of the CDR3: TGTGCCAGCAGCTCCTTAGCGGGGGGGCGAGAGACCCAGTACTTC. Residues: CASSSLAGGRETQYF. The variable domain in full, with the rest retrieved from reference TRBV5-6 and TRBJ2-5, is DAGVTQSPTHLIKTRGQQVTLRCSPKSGHDTVSWYQQALGQGPQFIFQYYEEEERQRGNFPDRFSGHQFPNYSSELNVNALLLGDSALYLCASSSLAGGRETQYFGPGTRLLVL.